The source of this T cell receptor beta chain is a study of blood T cell repertoires in COVID-19. Study background: Some COVID-19 samples were acute and others convalescent; all came from the United States, Italy and Spain. T cells, B-cell-depleted T cells, or PBMCs supplied cDNA or gDNA.

This CDR3 spans 16 amino acids. With 3 bases clipped from V and 5 bases from J, the junction kept 10 bases outside the gene matches. Germline V gives CDR1 KGHSH, CDR2 LQKENI. The protocol was immunoSEQ multiplex PCR, while the TCRdb copy is restricted to in-frame clones and leaves out a portion. The repertoire holds a few hundred thousand clones, with about 81% as singletons. Material: peripheral blood. The TCR was taken from a woman aged 80 or older with COVID-19, enrolled during active disease. The genes are TRBV18 and TRBJ1-1; TRBD1 matches 9 bases. Written as DNA, the CDR3 is TGTGCCAGCTCACCCGGGACAGGGAGGTTTCGGACTGAAGCTTTCTTT. Translation gives CASSPGTGRFRTEAFF.